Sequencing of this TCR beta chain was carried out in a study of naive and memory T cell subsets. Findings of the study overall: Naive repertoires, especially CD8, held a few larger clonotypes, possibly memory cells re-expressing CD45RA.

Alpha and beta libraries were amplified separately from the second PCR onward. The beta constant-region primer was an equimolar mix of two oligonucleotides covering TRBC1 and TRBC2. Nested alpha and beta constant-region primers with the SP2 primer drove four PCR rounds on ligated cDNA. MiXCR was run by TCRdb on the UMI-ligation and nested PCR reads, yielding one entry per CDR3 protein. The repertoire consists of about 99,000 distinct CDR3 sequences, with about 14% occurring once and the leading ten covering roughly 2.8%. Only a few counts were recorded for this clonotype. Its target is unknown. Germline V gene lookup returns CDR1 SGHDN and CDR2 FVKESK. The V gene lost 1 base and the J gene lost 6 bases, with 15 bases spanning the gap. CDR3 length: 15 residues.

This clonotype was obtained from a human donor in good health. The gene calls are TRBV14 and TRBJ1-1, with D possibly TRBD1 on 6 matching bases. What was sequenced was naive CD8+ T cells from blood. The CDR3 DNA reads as TGTGCCAGCAGCCAAGTTCAGGGGAAGGGCGCTGAAGCTTTCTTT. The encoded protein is CASSQVQGKGAEAFF.